This T cell receptor beta chain was sequenced during a study of blood T cells in healthy people across ages. A note on this clonotype: Its antigen remains unknown.

Aged roughly 6 to 90, donors were systemically healthy Caucasians from Russia. Study-level points and caveats: A strong correlation between TCR beta diversity and naive T cell percentage was seen.

Sample-barcoded 5' priming and a J-beta primer mix drove a second PCR of about 6 to 12 cycles. From the 5' RACE reads, TCRdb called clonotypes with MiXCR, one entry per CDR3 protein. The data hold approximately 800,000 distinct CDR3 sequences, with roughly 34% observed a single time. Trimming removed 0 bases from V and 2 bases from J, with 19 bases in between. From germline, CDR1 is LGHNA and CDR2 YSLEER. This CDR3 has 18 amino acids. Sequenced sample: blood. The sequence was obtained from a man younger than 35 in good health. The chain couples TRBV4-3 to TRBJ2-5, with D perhaps TRBD1 (6 bases). The CDR3 region is CASSQEGAGVKGQETQYF. Here the CDR3 DNA reads TGCGCCAGCAGCCAAGAGGGTGCAGGGGTAAAAGGGCAAGAGACCCAGTACTTC.